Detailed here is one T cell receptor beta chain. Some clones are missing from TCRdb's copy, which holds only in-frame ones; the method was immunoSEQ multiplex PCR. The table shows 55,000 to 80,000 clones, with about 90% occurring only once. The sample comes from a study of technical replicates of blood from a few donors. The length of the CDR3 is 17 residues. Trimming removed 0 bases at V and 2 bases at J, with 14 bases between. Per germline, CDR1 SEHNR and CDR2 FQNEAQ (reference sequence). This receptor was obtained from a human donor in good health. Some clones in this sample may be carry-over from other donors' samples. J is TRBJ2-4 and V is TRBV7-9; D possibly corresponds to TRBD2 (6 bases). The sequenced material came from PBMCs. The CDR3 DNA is TGTGCCAGCAGCTTAGCGAGGGAGGACTTGACCAAAAACATTCAGTACTTC. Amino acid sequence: CASSLAREDLTKNIQYF.